The following is a TCR beta chain sequence with its context. The data stem from a study of blood T cell repertoires in COVID-19. Study at large: Sites across the United States, Italy and Spain contributed samples from acute and convalescent COVID-19.

The ends lost 5 bases at V and 5 bases at J; junction bases unmatched: 4. This CDR3 spans 13 amino acids. As handled by the study authors: Using reference gene primer amplification, nucleated cell counts were estimated. Assay used: immunoSEQ multiplex PCR; TCRdb lists only in-frame clones, some missing. The DNA was the basis for D and trimming; V, J and clone size are from that table. The sample has around 260,000 clones, around 84% seen once. The source material was peripheral blood. The source of this sequence is a man in his fifties or sixties with acute or convalescent COVID-19. This chain connects TRBV12-3 or TRBV12-4 to TRBJ2-3, with 7 bases that match TRBD2. In nucleotides, the CDR3 is TGTGCCAGCAGTAGACTAGCCGTAGATACGCAGTATTTT. The encoded protein is CASSRLAVDTQYF.